The 30 T cell receptor beta chains given below trace back to one sample, sequenced in a study of T cells in Graves' hyperthyroidism and ophthalmopathy. From RNA transcripts, TCR beta CDR3 regions were amplified. Initially, a first-round RT-PCR of the TCR CDR3 employed the HTBI primer set. TCRdb ran MiXCR on the multiplex PCR reads and lists one entry per CDR3 protein. The table shows 450,000 to 600,000 distinct CDR3 sequences, with 12% to 15% occurring only once. Material for sequencing was blood. These receptors were obtained from a woman aged 35 to 49 with Graves' hyperthyroidism.

This chain links TRBV2 with TRBJ2-1; 10 nucleotides match TRBD2. The junction had 11 bases not matched to a gene; V was cut back by 7 bases and J by 2 bases. Germline V gene sequence: CDR1 SNHLY, CDR2 FYNNEI. This CDR3 contains 17 residues. CDR3 sequence (DNA): TGTGCCAGCATGCTACTGGGACTAGCGCATCCCTACAATGAGCAGTTCTTC. This gives the protein CASMLLGLAHPYNEQFF.

This clonotype was recorded at least ten times. The chain links TRBV6-1 to TRBJ2-7; D tentatively fits TRBD1 or TRBD2 (6 bases each). The ends were cut back, 5 bases at V and 5 bases at J, with 13 bases in the middle. Germline V lookup: CDR1 MNHNS, CDR2 SASEGT. The CDR3 consists of 13 residues. The chain's CDR3 is CASSNPGAHEQYF. The CDR3 bases are TGTGCCAGCAGTAACCCGGGGGCCCACGAGCAGTACTTC.

Ten or more counts support this clonotype. This chain uses TRBV5-1 with TRBJ2-3; D is uncertain. Looked up from germline, CDR1 is SGHRS and CDR2 is YFSETQ. CDR3 length equals 12 residues. V was cut by 4 bases and J by 6 bases, with 9 bases left in between. The CDR3 nucleotides read TGCGCCAGCAGCGGTTTATGGGATACGCAGTATTTT. Encoded protein: CASSGLWDTQYF.

This chain joins TRBV20-1 and TRBJ2-1; D is undetermined. Looked up from germline, CDR1 is DFQATT and CDR2 is SNEGSKA (reference sequence). This CDR3 comprises 14 residues. The V gene lost 3 bases and the J gene lost 1 base, with 10 bases spanning the gap. The CDR3 loop reads CSASYSLSYNEQFF. Written as DNA, the CDR3 is TGCAGTGCTAGTTACAGCTTATCCTACAATGAGCAGTTCTTC.

This clonotype has a count of ten or more. This chain links TRBV11-3 with TRBJ2-1, with D uncertain. V shed 5 bases and J shed 5 bases, with 4 bases lying between them. The CDR3 contains 11 residues. Germline assignment: CDR1 SGHNT and CDR2 YENEEA. DNA of the CDR3: TGTGCCAGCAGCCACAACAATGAGCAGTTCTTC. Its translation: CASSHNNEQFF. Using reference TRBV11-3 and TRBJ2-1 for the parts outside the CDR3, the full variable domain is EAGVVQSPRYKIIEKKQPVAFWCNPISGHNTLYWYLQNLGQGPELLIRYENEEAVDDSQLPKDRFSAERLKGVDSTLKIQPAELGDSAVYLCASSHNNEQFFGPGTRLTVL.

This chain uses TRBV11-3 with TRBJ2-7; 8 bases match TRBD2. The CDR3 extends over 15 amino acids. Germline V gene sequence: CDR1 SGHNT, CDR2 YENEEA. The V gene end was trimmed by 5 bases and the J gene end by 4 bases; junction bases not matched to a gene: 10. CDR3: CASSPDPGGGYEQYF. The CDR3 DNA sequence: TGTGCCAGCAGCCCAGATCCGGGAGGGGGATACGAGCAGTACTTC.

The V and J genes are TRBV5-1 and TRBJ1-1, with TRBD1 identical over 9 bases. CDR3 size: 17 residues. With 2 bases clipped from V and 10 bases from J, the junction kept 18 bases outside the gene matches. Germline V gene data show CDR1 as SGHRS and CDR2 as YFSETQ. The chain's CDR3 is CASSLETNTGGGGRAFF. The CDR3 DNA reads as TGCGCCAGCAGCTTAGAAACCAATACAGGGGGCGGAGGAAGAGCTTTCTTT.

This clonotype occurred a few times. The chain carries TRBV28 and TRBJ1-1; D is perhaps TRBD1 (6 bases). CDR3 length: 14 amino acids. CDR1 MDHEN and CDR2 SYDVKM come from the germline V gene. V was pared by 8 bases and J by 6 bases, with 19 bases between. CDR3 DNA: TGTGCCAGCCTTGACCCGACCGACAGGCCTGAAGCTTTCTTT. This sequence encodes CASLDPTDRPEAFF.

This clonotype was seen a few times. CDR3 sequence: CASSYSSGAGNQPQHF. The CDR3 DNA is TGTGCCAGCAGTTACTCGTCCGGGGCGGGCAATCAGCCCCAGCATTTT. This chain connects TRBV6-5 to TRBJ1-5; possible D gene TRBD1, 5 bases. Trimming took off 0 bases at V and 2 bases at J, with 11 bases between the two ends. Germline V gene data show CDR1 as MNHEY and CDR2 as SVGAGI. The CDR3 sequence is 16 residues long.

Concerning this clonotype itself: The germline gene is not matched at one end of the junction; a read error may be the cause. The gene calls are TRBV30 and TRBJ1-1; D gene ambiguous. The CDR3 has 11 amino acids. Germline values: CDR1 GTSNPN, CDR2 SVGIG (reference sequence). CDR3 sequence (DNA): TGTGCCTGGGGTGTGTTCGCTGAAGCTTCCTTT. Its translation: CAWGVFAEASF.

On this clonotype itself: This may be a read error: a much more frequent sequence differs by one nucleotide. The chain is built from TRBV6-2 or TRBV6-3 and TRBJ1-5; D is perhaps TRBD1 (6 bases). CDR3 length: 16 residues. Germline V lookup: CDR1 MNHEY, CDR2 SVGEGT. CDR3: CAGSYGTRYSNQPQHF. CDR3 DNA sequence: TGTGCCGGCAGTTACGGGACAAGATATAGCAATCAGCCCCAGCATTTT.

This clonotype was detected ten times or more. V is TRBV19 and J is TRBJ1-1, with TRBD1 matching 7 bases. CDR1 is LNHDA, CDR2 SQIVND, per germline (reference sequence). Trimming removed 5 bases from V and 1 base from J; junction bases left unmatched: 7. The CDR3 is made up of 15 amino acids. CDR3 bases: TGTGCCAGTAGTTCGGCCGGGACAGCGAACACTGAAGCTTTCTTT. Amino acid sequence: CASSSAGTANTEAFF. The variable domain in full, with the rest retrieved from reference TRBV19 and TRBJ1-1, is DGGITQSPKYLFRKEGQNVTLSCEQNLNHDAMYWYRQDPGQGLRLIYYSQIVNDFQKGDIAEGYSVSREKKESFPLTVTSAQKNPTAFYLCASSSAGTANTEAFFGQGTRLTVV.

This clonotype was counted between two and nine times. J is TRBJ2-1 and V is TRBV6-1; the match to TRBD1 covers 9 bases. The V gene's germline CDR1 is MNHNS and CDR2 SASEGT. The CDR3 totals 15 residues. The V segment lost 6 bases and the J segment 8 bases; nucleotides outside the gene matches: 11. CDR3 protein: CASRVGTGFFDEQFF. The CDR3 nucleotides read TGTGCCAGCAGGGTCGGGACAGGGTTCTTCGATGAGCAGTTCTTC.

This clonotype was counted between two and nine times. The rearrangement uses TRBV28 and TRBJ2-5, with a tentative D call TRBD1 (6 bases). The CDR3 totals 15 residues. Trimming took off 2 bases at V and 2 bases at J, with 12 bases between the two ends. The germline gives CDR1 MDHEN, CDR2 SYDVKM. In nucleotides, the CDR3 is TGTGCCAGCAGTTTAATCAGGACAGATCAAGAGACCCAGTACTTC. This sequence encodes CASSLIRTDQETQYF.

Comment on this clonotype: One base away lies a much larger clone, so this may be a sequencing read error. V gene TRBV28 combines with J gene TRBJ1-2, with a possible D match to TRBD1 (5 bases). Germline V gives CDR1 MDHEN, CDR2 SYDVKM. The CDR3 sequence is 15 residues long. V was cut by 1 base and J by 8 bases, with 17 bases left in between. CDR3 amino acids: CASSLSGRGFRGYTF. The CDR3 DNA follows: TGTGCCAGCAGTTTATCGGGACGGGGGTTCAGGGGCTACACCTTC.

This clonotype was detected many times. The chain links TRBV29-1 to TRBJ2-5; D is perhaps TRBD1 (5 bases). The CDR3 totals 15 residues. CDR1 is SQVTM and CDR2 is ANQGSEA in the germline V gene. The V end lost 0 bases, the J end lost 5 bases, and 16 bases lay between the germline ends. CDR3: CSVEDRDSMWETQYF. As DNA, the CDR3 is TGCAGCGTTGAAGATCGTGACAGCATGTGGGAGACCCAGTACTTC.

The genes are TRBV29-1 and TRBJ1-1; D gene ambiguous. V shed 5 bases and J shed 7 bases, with 14 bases lying between them. Germline CDR1 is SQVTM and CDR2 is ANQGSEA. The CDR3 is made up of 12 amino acids. CDR3 sequence (DNA): TGCAGCGTTAAAATTCAGACCAGTGAAGCTTTCTTT. Residues: CSVKIQTSEAFF. The entire variable domain, with the rest obtained from reference TRBV29-1 and TRBJ1-1, is as follows: SAVISQKPSRDICQRGTSLTIQCQVDSQVTMMFWYRQQPGQSLTLIATANQGSEATYESGFVIDKFPISRPNLTFSTLTVSNMSPEDSSIYLCSVKIQTSEAFFGQGTRLTVV.

The chain uses TRBV20-1 and TRBJ2-5, with unresolved D. There are 13 residues in the CDR3. Per the germline V gene, CDR1 is DFQATT and CDR2 is SNEGSKA (reference sequence). V shed 1 base and J shed 1 base, with 7 bases lying between them. Written as DNA, the CDR3 is TGCAGTGCTAGAGCTCTCGCCCAAGAGACCCAGTACTTC. Translated, it gives CSARALAQETQYF.

This chain joins TRBV4-1 and TRBJ1-2; weak D call: TRBD1 (5 bases). Germline CDR1 and CDR2: MGHRA and YSYEKL. V was pared by 0 bases and J by 2 bases, with 10 bases between. The CDR3 extends over 15 amino acids. As DNA, the CDR3 is TGCGCCAGCAGCCAAGATGGGGGTGAAAACTATGGCTACACCTTC. This translates into CASSQDGGENYGYTF.

Remarks on this clonotype: Being one base from a much bigger clone, this may be a read error. The chain joins TRBV7-8 to TRBJ2-1; D gene uncertain. With 5 bases removed from V and 0 bases from J, the gap between germline ends came to 11 bases. Germline CDR1 SGHVS, CDR2 FQNEAQ. This CDR3 comprises 15 residues. The CDR3, as DNA: TGTGCCAGCAGCACCGAGGTAAACTCCTACAATGAGCAGTTCTTC. This sequence encodes CASSTEVNSYNEQFF.

This clonotype occurred many times. The genes are TRBV20-1 and TRBJ2-7, with 7 bases lining up with TRBD1. In germline, CDR1 is DFQATT, CDR2 SNEGSKA (reference sequence). The CDR3 is made up of 14 amino acids. Trimming at V came to 4 bases and at J to 2 bases, leaving 8 bases not matched to a gene. Here the CDR3 DNA reads TGCAGTGCTAAGGGGGCTGAAGCTCCCTACGAGCAGTACTTC. It is translated as CSAKGAEAPYEQYF.

The V call is TRBV11-2, the J call TRBJ2-5; 10 bases fit TRBD1. The CDR3 runs to 16 residues. Germline V gives CDR1 SGHAT, CDR2 FQNNGV. V lost 1 base, J lost 3 bases, and 5 bases stayed unmatched. CDR3 region: CASSLAGTGVEETQYF. Here the CDR3 DNA reads TGTGCCAGCAGCTTAGCTGGGACAGGGGTTGAAGAGACCCAGTACTTC. The complete variable domain, with remaining parts taken from reference TRBV11-2 and TRBJ2-5, reads EAGVAQSPRYKIIEKRQSVAFWCNPISGHATLYWYQQILGQGPKLLIQFQNNGVVDDSQLPKDRFSAERLKGVDSTLKIQPAKLEDSAVYLCASSLAGTGVEETQYFGPGTRLLVL.

Ten or more counts support this clonotype. V and J are TRBV11-2 and TRBJ2-3; D gene uncertain. Germline CDR1 reads SGHAT; CDR2 reads FQNNGV. The CDR3 loop spans 12 amino acids. V was clipped by 1 base and J by 9 bases, with 8 bases between them. Here the CDR3 DNA reads TGTGCCAGCAGCTTAGGAGGATACACGCAGTATTTT. It translates to CASSLGGYTQYF.

This clonotype was detected a few times. CDR3 amino acids: CASSGPSSGSVEQFF. CDR3 DNA: TGTGCCAGCAGTGGACCTTCTAGCGGGAGTGTAGAGCAGTTCTTC. This chain uses TRBV2 with TRBJ2-1; 10 nucleotides line up with TRBD2. CDR3 length: 15 residues. The V gene's germline CDR1 is SNHLY and CDR2 FYNNEI. V lost 4 bases and J lost 10; bases outside the gene matches: 10. Complete variable domain (other parts from reference TRBV2 and TRBJ2-1): EPEVTQTPSHQVTQMGQEVILRCVPISNHLYFYWYRQILGQKVEFLVSFYNNEISEKSEIFDDQFSVERPDGSNFTLKIRSTKLEDSAMYFCASSGPSSGSVEQFFGPGTRLTVL.

There are many counts of this clonotype. Here the CDR3 DNA reads TGTGCCAGCAGTTACGGGGACAGGGTAAGCTCCTACGAGCAGTACTTC. This translates into CASSYGDRVSSYEQYF. This chain joins TRBV6-5 and TRBJ2-7, with 9 positions matching TRBD1. The germline gives CDR1 MNHEY, CDR2 SVGAGI. Germline trimming cut 2 bases from V and 0 bases from J; bases unmatched to any gene: 5. The CDR3 runs to 16 residues.

With respect to this clonotype: This may arise from a read error, as a much more abundant clone is one base away. This is likely a read error, given that the CDR3 carries no conserved phenylalanine or tryptophan at its end. The chain employs TRBV6-1 and TRBJ2-7; maybe TRBD2 (6 bases). The CDR3 runs to 14 residues. Germline assignment: CDR1 MNHNS and CDR2 SASEGT. V lost 6 bases and J 0 bases, leaving 12 bases between the germline ends. The chain's CDR3 is CASRETGSSYEQYS. The CDR3 region has the DNA TGTGCCAGCAGGGAGACCGGGAGCTCCTACGAGCAGTACTCC.

The V and J genes are TRBV7-2 and TRBJ2-5; D unresolved. CDR1 and CDR2 (germline): SGHTA, FQGNSA. The CDR3 is made up of 15 amino acids. V lost 3 bases and J 0 bases, leaving 11 bases between the germline ends. The CDR3 DNA is TGTGCCAGCAGCTTCACCAAGATGTACCAAGAGACCCAGTACTTC. Translation gives CASSFTKMYQETQYF. Full variable domain (missing parts from reference TRBV7-2 and TRBJ2-5): GAGVSQSPSNKVTEKGKDVELRCDPISGHTALYWYRQSLGQGLEFLIYFQGNSAPDKSGLPSDRFSAERTGGSVSTLTIQRTQQEDSAVYLCASSFTKMYQETQYFGPGTRLLVL.

The chain couples TRBV4-1 to TRBJ2-1, with D perhaps matching TRBD1 (5 bases). Trimming stripped 4 bases from V and 4 bases from J, with 11 bases between. From germline, CDR1 is MGHRA and CDR2 YSYEKL. CDR3 length equals 14 residues. The CDR3 sequence: CASSPLGRYNEQFF. For the CDR3, the DNA is TGCGCCAGCAGCCCCTTGGGGCGGTACAATGAGCAGTTCTTC.

This clonotype came up many times. The V call is TRBV28, the J call TRBJ1-1; no definite D call. The CDR3 runs to 14 residues. In germline, CDR1 is MDHEN, CDR2 SYDVKM. V shed 7 bases and J shed 7 bases, with 19 bases lying between them. The CDR3 loop is CASTPYVGSVEAFF. The CDR3, as DNA: TGTGCCAGCACCCCGTATGTCGGCTCGGTTGAAGCTTTCTTT.

This clonotype was detected many times. V usage is TRBV7-8 and J usage is TRBJ1-1; D is unclear. CDR1 and CDR2 (germline): SGHVS, FQNEAQ. The V and J ends lost 1 base and 8 bases respectively, with 5 bases between them. This CDR3 comprises 11 residues. CDR3 in amino acids: CASSLVVEAFF. For the CDR3, the DNA is TGTGCCAGCAGCTTAGTAGTAGAAGCTTTCTTT.